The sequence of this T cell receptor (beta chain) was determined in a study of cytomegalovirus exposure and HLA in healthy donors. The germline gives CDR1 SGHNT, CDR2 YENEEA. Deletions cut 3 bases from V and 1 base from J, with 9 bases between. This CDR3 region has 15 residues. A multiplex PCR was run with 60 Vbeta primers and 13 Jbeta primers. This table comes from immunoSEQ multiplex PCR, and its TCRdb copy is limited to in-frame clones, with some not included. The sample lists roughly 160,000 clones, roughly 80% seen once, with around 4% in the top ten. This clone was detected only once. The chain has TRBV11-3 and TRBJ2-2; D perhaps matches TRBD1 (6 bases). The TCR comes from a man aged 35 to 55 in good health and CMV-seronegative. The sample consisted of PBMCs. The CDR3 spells CASSFPGENTGELFF. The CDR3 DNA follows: TGTGCCAGCAGCTTCCCAGGGGAGAACACCGGGGAGCTGTTTTTT.